This T cell receptor beta chain was sequenced during a study of T cell responses to AZD1222 COVID-19 vaccine. Sequencing was performed with immunoSEQ multiplex PCR; in TCRdb, only in-frame clones are kept and a portion is missing. The sample holds approximately 140,000 clones; under 90% are singletons and the top ten take approximately 1.6%. Comment on this clone: What it recognizes is unknown.

Findings and caveats of the study: Donors were mostly white British, more females; clonal diversity possibly underestimated. The reported proportion of spike-specific TCRs targeting unmutated variant regions was nearly half.

The receptor was isolated from an adult who received the AZD1222 COVID-19 vaccine. The source material was peripheral blood, sampled 28 days after the second AZD1222 dose.

In DNA form, the CDR3 reads TGTGCCAGCAGTTACTCCTACGACCTTACCTACGAGCAGTACTTC. As protein: CASSYSYDLTYEQYF. This rearrangement joins TRBV6-2 or TRBV6-3 to TRBJ2-7; D not certain. The V and J ends lost 0 bases and 2 bases respectively, with 11 bases between them. The CDR3 is 15 residues long. Germline assignment: CDR1 MNHEY and CDR2 SVGEGT.